This T cell receptor beta chain appears in the sequencing data of a study of regulatory T cells in long-lasting Graves disease (dated by TCRdb to the early 2020s). In the study overall: Persistent Graves' disease meant more than 5 years of antithyroid drug treatment with TSH receptor autoantibodies that stayed positive. A total of 35 or so samples underwent TCR sequencing: roughly 13 from persistent and roughly 20 from newly diagnosed Graves' disease patients. The study took place in China and was registered as a clinical trial. Antithyroid drugs had been taken for approximately 10 years on average by persistent Graves' disease patients in the clinical cohort. This study used TCR sequencing and RNA sequencing of peripheral blood to compare persistent Graves' disease patients against newly diagnosed Graves' disease patients.

Library generation was performed with multiplex PCR. This sample was sequenced with an Illumina HiSeq 4000. iRepertoire HTBI primers and Arm-PCR amplification of CDR3 regions were used to construct TCR beta libraries. PCR products were gel purified before sequencing. Regarding the original processing steps: Gene usage analysis of CDR3 amino acid clonotypes relied on the roughly 58 TRBV and more than twelve TRBJ segments identified across samples. Filtered high-quality paired reads were merged into contigs using COPE and FqMerger. BLAST was used to align contigs to IMGT TRBV, TRBD and TRBJ reference genes, and CDR3 was defined according to IMGT. Any clonotype with a frequency above 0.1% was counted as a highly expanded clone. Shannon entropy was used to measure repertoire diversity, and the Gini coefficient was used to measure V-J evenness. A clonotype found in more than one individual was treated as public. TCRdb reprocessing: public reads trimmed at Q25 with fastp, clones called with MiXCR, in-frame beta chains kept. Each CDR3 protein gets just one entry, which takes the most common genes and DNA from the rows behind it. The V and J calls come from TCRdb's annotation, not from the publication. The sample has some 370,000 distinct CDR3 sequences on record, less than 25% of them singletons. Of the sample, roughly 20% is held by the ten largest clones.

This specimen's time point label, per the study, means: persistent/refractory GD, antithyroid drugs over 5 years with positive TRAb. For both TCR sequencing and RNA sequencing, RNA was extracted from PBMCs using TRIzol. The diagnosis of Graves' disease followed American Thyroid Association guidelines. Patients for the study were recruited at an endocrinology department in Xi'an, China. Each patient gave approximately 10 milliliters of peripheral blood, collected in an EDTA anticoagulant tube. Ficoll Paque Plus density gradient separation was used to isolate PBMCs, and no further T cell sorting was done. An Agilent 2100 Bioanalyzer and agarose gel were used to check RNA quality, while a NanoDrop 2000 measured RNA concentration. The CDR3 spans 13 residues, from the cysteine through the phenylalanine. Only the CDR3 part of the read is kept: 39 bases, read in frame from the first base. For this chain, trimming is 3 bases at the V end and 6 bases at the J end, and the number of junction bases without a gene match is 4. Taken from the germline V gene, the CDR1 and CDR2 loops are MGHRA and YSYEKL.

What the research found in general, with its limitations: Peripheral blood alone was examined, since thyroid tissue, which constituted the primary lesion, could not be accessed. Sequencing and analysis were restricted to the TCR beta chain. Compared with newly diagnosed patients, patients with persistent Graves' disease had lower TCR Shannon entropy and fewer highly expanded clones, which suggests clonal expansion. The authors noted that the small sample size was a limitation that may lower accuracy. More public clonotypes were shared among persistent patients (approximately 3,000) than among newly diagnosed patients (966). TRBV28, TRBJ1-2 and TRBJ2-5 were preferentially used in persistent disease, while TRBV20-1 and TRBJ2-1 were favored in newly diagnosed disease.

Worth noting for this clonotype: No cognate antigen has been identified for it. One base away there is no much larger clone; base qualities are not given.

This sequence originates from a female donor with Graves disease. The starting material was peripheral blood mononuclear cells (PBMCs), obtained when the disease was refractory, from a patient treated with antithyroid drugs. In this chain, TRBV4-1 is recombined with TRBJ2-7, with TRBD1 identical over 8 junction bases. For the CDR3, the sequence is CASSHDRGSEQYF. DNA sequence: TGCGCCAGCAGCCACGACAGGGGCAGCGAGCAGTACTTC.